The 22 T cell receptor beta chains listed next were all sequenced from one sample in a study of CD4 T cells in relation to SARS-CoV-2 and coronaviruses. These receptors have no known antigen. The data were produced by immunoSEQ multiplex PCR, yet TCRdb's version contains in-frame clones alone and is incomplete. This sample has tens of thousands of clones; 84% occur once, and the top ten carry 0.95% to 1.5%. What was sequenced was naive CD4+ T cells from PBMCs, cultured in vitro. Described subset: naive CD4+ T cells isolated by negative enrichment. The source is an adult with COVID-19.

V and J are TRBV3-1 (or the pseudogene TRBV3-2) and TRBJ1-3; D remains ambiguous. The CDR3 has 10 amino acids. The germline CDR1 and CDR2 sequences are LGHDT and YNNKEL (reference sequence). V was pared by 8 bases and J by 3 bases, with 2 bases between. Here the CDR3 reads CASGGNTIYF. Here the CDR3 DNA reads TGTGCCAGCGGTGGAAACACCATATATTTT.

The V and J genes are TRBV5-1 and TRBJ2-6, with D possibly being TRBD1 or TRBD2 (7 bases each). Deletions cut 0 bases from V and 4 bases from J, with 17 bases between. Germline V gives CDR1 SGHRS, CDR2 YFSETQ. This CDR3 has 18 residues. In nucleotides, the CDR3 is TGCGCCAGCAGCTTGGCCCAGGGGGAGGGGATGGGGGCCAACGTCCTGACTTTC. Residues: CASSLAQGEGMGANVLTF.

The chain employs TRBV3-1 (or the pseudogene TRBV3-2) and TRBJ1-1; no reliable D call. This CDR3 has 15 residues. With 0 bases removed from V and 1 base from J, the gap between germline ends came to 9 bases. Germline values: CDR1 LGHDT, CDR2 YNNKEL (reference sequence). The CDR3 coding sequence is TGTGCCAGCAGCCAAGATCTGACGGGGAACACTGAAGCTTTCTTT. Its translation is CASSQDLTGNTEAFF.

This clone occurred a few times. This chain uses TRBV25-1 with TRBJ2-5; D gene ambiguous. Germline V gene data show CDR1 as MGHDK and CDR2 as SYGVNS. V dropped 2 bases and J dropped 5 bases, with 15 bases sitting between them. This CDR3 region has 15 residues. DNA for the CDR3: TGTGCCAGCAGTGAACCCGACCGAGAGAGGGAGACCCAGTACTTC. It yields the protein CASSEPDRERETQYF.

The V and J genes are TRBV5-1 and TRBJ2-1; TRBD2 aligns across 8 bases. V shed 0 bases and J 6 bases; nucleotides not matched to a gene: 8. Germline assignment: CDR1 SGHRS and CDR2 YFSETQ. CDR3 size: 16 residues. The CDR3 DNA reads as TGCGCCAGCAGCTTGGAAAGGACTAGCTTCCCCAATGAGCAGTTCTTC. Amino acid sequence: CASSLERTSFPNEQFF.

Of note for this clone: Mismatch with germline at one junction end may stem from a read error. The V gene is TRBV7-7, the J gene TRBJ2-5; the match to TRBD2 covers 7 bases. From germline, CDR1 is SSHAT and CDR2 FNYEAQ (reference sequence). The CDR3 contains 15 residues. The CDR3, as DNA: TGTGCTAGCAGCTTAGCTAGTGCGGGAGTAGAGACCCAGTACTTC. Translating it yields CASSLASAGVETQYF.

The CDR3 spells CASSEAVDTQYF. The DNA for the CDR3 is TGTGCCAGCAGTGAAGCGGTGGATACGCAGTATTTT. This chain links TRBV2 with TRBJ2-3; D is ambiguous. The CDR3 runs 12 residues. Germline V CDR1 and CDR2: SNHLY, FYNNEI. Trimming removed 0 bases at V and 6 bases at J, with 4 bases between.

The chain employs TRBV27 and TRBJ1-1; the D is unclear. This CDR3 spans 14 amino acids. V was shortened by 6 bases and J by 4 bases, with 15 bases between the two germline ends. From germline, CDR1 is MNHEY and CDR2 SMNVEV (reference sequence). CDR3 DNA sequence: TGTGCCAGCAGGGCCAGGCCGGCCAGCACTGAAGCTTTCTTT. It is translated as CASRARPASTEAFF.

The chain joins TRBV18 to TRBJ1-5; tentative D call: TRBD1 (5 bases). Germline values: CDR1 KGHSH, CDR2 LQKENI. The V end lost 4 bases, the J end lost 3 bases, and 10 bases lay between the germline ends. This CDR3 spans 14 amino acids. CDR3 residues: CASSLRGINQPQHF. The CDR3 DNA reads as TGTGCCAGCTCACTCCGGGGGATCAATCAGCCCCAGCATTTT. The complete variable domain, with remaining parts taken from reference TRBV18 and TRBJ1-5, reads NAGVMQNPRHLVRRRGQEARLRCSPMKGHSHVYWYRQLPEEGLKFMVYLQKENIIDESGMPKERFSAEFPKEGPSILRIQQVVRGDSAAYFCASSLRGINQPQHFGDGTRLSIL.

This chain joins TRBV10-3 and TRBJ1-3; D not certain. CDR3 length equals 15 residues. Trimming left V 4 bases short and J 0 bases short, with 10 bases between. Per germline, CDR1 ENHRY and CDR2 SYGVKD. The CDR3 nucleotides read TGTGCCATCAGTGCCCCCCTGAGCTCTGGAAACACCATATATTTT. It translates to CAISAPLSSGNTIYF.

The count of this clone is one. J is TRBJ1-5 and V is TRBV28; 11 nucleotides line up with TRBD1. Germline CDR1 MDHEN, CDR2 SYDVKM. With 5 bases clipped from V and 4 bases from J, the junction kept 16 bases outside the gene matches. The CDR3 spans 19 residues. The CDR3 spells CASSPQTGTGGLWNQPQHF. The CDR3 bases are TGTGCCAGCAGTCCGCAGACGGGGACAGGGGGATTATGGAATCAGCCCCAGCATTTT.

The rearrangement links TRBV28 to TRBJ2-3, with a possible D match to TRBD1 (5 bases). The V end was cut by 7 bases, the J end by 1 base, with 12 bases between. Germline V lookup: CDR1 MDHEN, CDR2 SYDVKM. The CDR3 runs to 14 residues. Here the CDR3 reads CASTQGWGTDTQYF. CDR3 in DNA: TGTGCCAGCACCCAGGGTTGGGGCACAGATACGCAGTATTTT.

The chain uses TRBV7-2 and TRBJ1-1; 8 bases are a match to TRBD1. V gave up 5 bases and J gave up 3 bases; unmatched junction bases: 8. CDR3 length: 15 residues. Germline lookup yields CDR1 SGHTA and CDR2 FQGNSA. The CDR3 DNA sequence: TGTGCCAGCAGCGAGCTAACAGGGGGGCACACTGAAGCTTTCTTT. It yields the protein CASSELTGGHTEAFF.

The chain is built from TRBV20-1 and TRBJ1-4, with D possibly being TRBD1 (6 bases). The V end was cut by 3 bases, the J end by 0 bases, with 11 bases between. Germline CDR1 reads DFQATT; CDR2 reads SNEGSKA (reference sequence). The CDR3 extends over 15 amino acids. CDR3 DNA sequence: TGCAGTGCTAGTCCGGGGGGCGCAACTAATGAAAAACTGTTTTTT. Encoded protein: CSASPGGATNEKLFF.

CDR3 sequence reads: CASSLSRGSGGGGKLFF. The CDR3 nucleotides are TGTGCCAGCAGTTTATCTCGTGGGTCTGGGGGCGGCGGAAAACTGTTTTTT. The chain carries TRBV28 and TRBJ1-4; D is possibly TRBD1 (6 bases). The CDR3 extends over 17 amino acids. V gave up 1 base and J gave up 10 bases, with 22 bases separating them. Germline V lookup: CDR1 MDHEN, CDR2 SYDVKM.

This chain joins TRBV7-2 and TRBJ1-1; possibly TRBD1 for D (5 bases). Trimming left V 3 bases short and J 1 base short, with 6 bases between. CDR1 and CDR2 from the germline V gene are SGHTA and FQGNSA. The CDR3 spans 13 residues. The CDR3 protein is CASSFGTNTEAFF. The CDR3 bases are TGTGCCAGCAGCTTCGGGACGAACACTGAAGCTTTCTTT. Drawing the rest from reference TRBV7-2 and TRBJ1-1, the complete variable domain is GAGVSQSPSNKVTEKGKDVELRCDPISGHTALYWYRQSLGQGLEFLIYFQGNSAPDKSGLPSDRFSAERTGGSVSTLTIQRTQQEDSAVYLCASSFGTNTEAFFGQGTRLTVV.

The V call is TRBV29-1, the J call TRBJ1-2; possible D gene TRBD1, 6 bases. Trimming removed 4 bases at V and 6 bases at J, with 9 bases between. The CDR3 spans 11 residues. Germline loops: CDR1 SQVTM, CDR2 ANQGSEA. Here the CDR3 reads CSVGGGHGYTF. The CDR3, as DNA: TGCAGCGTTGGTGGGGGCCATGGCTACACCTTC.

V is TRBV6-5 and J is TRBJ2-5; D is perhaps TRBD1 (5 bases). The CDR3 covers 14 residues. Per germline, CDR1 MNHEY and CDR2 SVGAGI. Deletions cut 6 bases from V and 1 base from J, with 12 bases between. Here the CDR3 reads CASSRVAAQETQYF. CDR3 bases: TGTGCCAGCAGCAGGGTGGCGGCCCAAGAGACCCAGTACTTC.

The chain couples TRBV5-1 to TRBJ2-3, with TRBD2 matching 12 bases. CDR3 size: 16 residues. V shed 4 bases and J 6 bases; nucleotides not matched to a gene: 9. Germline-derived CDR1 and CDR2 are SGHRS and YFSETQ. The CDR3 loop reads CASSPGLAGGVDTQYF. CDR3 sequence (DNA): TGCGCCAGCAGCCCGGGACTAGCGGGTGGTGTGGATACGCAGTATTTT.

In this sample, this clone turned up a few times. CDR3 bases: TGTGCCAGCAGCTCGTTAGAGGACTGGGACGGAGGAAATTCGCAGTATTTT. This encodes CASSSLEDWDGGNSQYF. This chain joins TRBV7-2 and TRBJ2-3; D may match TRBD1 or TRBD2 (5 bases each). V was cut by 4 bases and J by 10 bases, with 27 bases left in between. The CDR3 is 17 residues long. In germline, CDR1 is SGHTA, CDR2 FQGNSA.

This chain uses TRBV19 with TRBJ2-7; 13 bases match TRBD2. Germline loops: CDR1 LNHDA, CDR2 SQIVND (reference sequence). Losses at the gene ends were 5 bases for V and 0 bases for J; bases not matched to a gene: 4. CDR3 length: 16 amino acids. CDR3 coding DNA: TGTGCCAGTAGTGAACTAGCGGGAGGGAGCTCCTACGAGCAGTACTTC. Protein product: CASSELAGGSSYEQYF.

The chain combines TRBV5-1 with TRBJ2-7; D call uncertain. The CDR3 runs to 15 residues. Trimming took off 0 bases at V and 3 bases at J, with 13 bases between the two ends. Germline V gives CDR1 SGHRS, CDR2 YFSETQ. The CDR3 nucleotides read TGCGCCAGCAGCTTGGCCCGTTCTACCCTCTACGAGCAGTACTTC. Amino acid sequence: CASSLARSTLYEQYF.